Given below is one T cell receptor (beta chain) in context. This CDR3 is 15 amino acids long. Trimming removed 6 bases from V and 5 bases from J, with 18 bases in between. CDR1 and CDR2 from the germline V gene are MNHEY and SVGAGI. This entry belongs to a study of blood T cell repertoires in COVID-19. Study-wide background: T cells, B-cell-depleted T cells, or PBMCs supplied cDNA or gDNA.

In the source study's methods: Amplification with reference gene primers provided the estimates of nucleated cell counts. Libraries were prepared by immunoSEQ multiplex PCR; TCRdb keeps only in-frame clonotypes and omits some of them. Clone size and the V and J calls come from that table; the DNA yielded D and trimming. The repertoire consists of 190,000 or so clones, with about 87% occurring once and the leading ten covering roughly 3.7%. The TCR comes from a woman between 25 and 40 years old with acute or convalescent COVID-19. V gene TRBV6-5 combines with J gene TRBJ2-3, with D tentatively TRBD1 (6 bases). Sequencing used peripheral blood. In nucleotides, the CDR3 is TGTGCCAGCAGCACTTTTAGGGGGTGGGGAGATACGCAGTATTTT. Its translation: CASSTFRGWGDTQYF.